This T cell receptor (beta chain) was sequenced for a study of identical twins. The CDR3 totals 16 residues. CDR1 and CDR2 (germline): SGHTA, FQGNSA. V trimming: 10 bases; J trimming: 3 bases; junction bases outside the gene matches: 14. Template switching introduced a universal primer site, and the cDNA bore unique molecular identifiers. TCRdb itself ran the 5' RACE reads through MiXCR, one entry per CDR3 protein. The data show roughly 190,000 distinct CDR3 sequences, with about a sixth seen just once and around 40% held by the top ten. A further study also used this sample, focusing on T cells expressing NK-cell markers. That source reports: CD3+CD56+NKG2C+, CD3+CD56+NKG2C- and CD3+CD56-NKG2C+ T cells, once sorted, supplied the TCR beta repertoires. Seven sequenced donors out of eight were HCMV-seropositive, one seronegative. In several donors, these clonotypes also led the CD3+CD56-NKG2C+ fraction.

This chain uses TRBV7-2 with TRBJ2-3, with TRBD2 identical over 9 bases. The origin of this receptor is a woman aged 18-30 years in good health. The sequenced material came from CD8+ T cells sorted from blood. CDR3 region: CAIRTRGGGATDTQYF. The CDR3 DNA sequence: TGTGCCATCAGGACCCGGGGCGGGGGGGCAACAGATACGCAGTATTTT. Full variable domain (rest looked up from reference TRBV7-2 and TRBJ2-3): GAGVSQSPSNKVTEKGKDVELRCDPISGHTALYWYRQSLGQGLEFLIYFQGNSAPDKSGLPSDRFSAERTGGSVSTLTIQRTQQEDSAVYLCAIRTRGGGATDTQYFGPGTRLTVL.